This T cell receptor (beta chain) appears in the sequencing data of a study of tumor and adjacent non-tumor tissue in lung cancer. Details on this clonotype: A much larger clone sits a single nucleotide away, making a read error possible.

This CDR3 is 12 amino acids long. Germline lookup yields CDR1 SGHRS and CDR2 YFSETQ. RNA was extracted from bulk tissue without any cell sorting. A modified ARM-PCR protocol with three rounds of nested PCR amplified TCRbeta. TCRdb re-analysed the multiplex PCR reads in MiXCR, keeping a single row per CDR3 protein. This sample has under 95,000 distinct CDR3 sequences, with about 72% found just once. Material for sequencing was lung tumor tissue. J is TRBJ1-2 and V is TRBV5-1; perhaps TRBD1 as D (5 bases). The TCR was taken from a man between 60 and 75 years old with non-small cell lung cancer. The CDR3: CASSATDYGHTF. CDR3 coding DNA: TGCGCCAGCAGCGCGACAGACTATGGCCACACCTTC.